Reported below is one T cell receptor beta chain. V was trimmed by 1 base and J by 5 bases, leaving 14 bases between them. This CDR3 region has 14 residues. CDR1 is SQVTM, CDR2 ANQGSEA, per germline. The assay was immunoSEQ multiplex PCR, and TCRdb's table has in-frame clones only and misses some. Here the sample spans 85,000 to 130,000 clones, around 94% being singletons. The sample is drawn from a study of siplizumab effects on memory and regulatory T cells. The chain couples TRBV29-1 to TRBJ1-2; D is perhaps TRBD1 (5 bases). Sequencing was done on a sample of Tregs sorted from blood. The clonotype comes from a human donor in good health. The CDR3, as DNA: TGCAGCGTTGAAGGCGGGGCAGGGACTTATGGCTACACCTTC. Translating gives CSVEGGAGTYGYTF.